This TCR beta chain was sequenced for a study of CD8 T cells in ankylosing spondylitis. The CDR3 runs to 15 residues. CDR1 and CDR2 from the germline V gene are SGDLS and YYNGEE. V was pared by 2 bases and J by 0 bases, with 11 bases between. TCRdb itself ran the 5' RACE reads through MiXCR, one entry per CDR3 protein. The sample shows roughly 46,000 distinct CDR3 sequences, about 4.2% of them seen only once. In its sample, this clonotype ranks as medium-sized. Its antigen is unknown. Study-wide findings and caveats: Researchers reportedly found disease-linked clones significantly enriched in matched ankylosing spondylitis synovial fluid.

The V and J genes are TRBV9 and TRBJ1-2, with D unresolved. The source material was blood, either unsorted or a sorted T cell fraction (not recorded which). This receptor was identified in a female donor with ankylosing spondylitis or in good health (not recorded which). CDR3 DNA sequence: TGTGCCAGCAGCGTGGACGCCGGGACTAACTATGGCTACACCTTC. Encoded protein: CASSVDAGTNYGYTF.